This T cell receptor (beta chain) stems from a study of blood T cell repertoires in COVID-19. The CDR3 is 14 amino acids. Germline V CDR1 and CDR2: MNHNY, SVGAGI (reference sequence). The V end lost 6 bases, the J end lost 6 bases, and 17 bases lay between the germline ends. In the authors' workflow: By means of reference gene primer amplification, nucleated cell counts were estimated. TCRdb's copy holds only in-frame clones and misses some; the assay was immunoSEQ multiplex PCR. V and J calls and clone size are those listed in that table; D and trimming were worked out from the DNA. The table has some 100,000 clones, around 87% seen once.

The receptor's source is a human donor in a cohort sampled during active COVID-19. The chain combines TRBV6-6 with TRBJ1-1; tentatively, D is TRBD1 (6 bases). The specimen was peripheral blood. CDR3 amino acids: CASRTEYRASEAFF. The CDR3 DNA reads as TGTGCCAGCAGGACAGAATACAGGGCGTCTGAAGCTTTCTTT.